In its sample, the clone carrying this TCR beta chain was seen a few times. Its target is not known. Combining a sample-barcoded 5' primer with a J-beta primer mix, a second PCR ran for roughly 7 to 11 cycles. TCRdb re-called the 5' RACE reads with MiXCR, one entry per CDR3 protein. This sample has about 1,000,000 distinct CDR3 sequences, with around 45% found just once. This entry comes from a study of blood T cells in healthy people across ages. Study conclusions and caveats: Whereas aged donors had fewer naive CD4+ cells, long-lived donors had more of them and higher diversity.

Germline lookup yields CDR1 MNHEY and CDR2 SMNVEV (reference sequence). Trimming took 2 bases from V and 0 from J, leaving 12 bases between them. This CDR3 contains 16 residues. V and J are TRBV27 and TRBJ2-3; D remains unclear. The sequencing input was blood. The source of this sequence is a woman aged 55-69 years in good health. The CDR3 loop is CASSLGSASSTDTQYF. In nucleotides, the CDR3 is TGTGCCAGCAGTTTAGGGTCCGCTTCTAGCACAGATACGCAGTATTTT.